This T cell receptor (beta chain) is drawn from a study of beta chain features in type 1 diabetes. This clone was picked up a small number of times. No antigen is known for it. The same CDR3 can be traced to other DNA sequences in this sample. Findings and limits, study-wide: Researchers reported that naive, central memory and Treg TCRB repertoires appeared more similar in patients than in healthy donors. All four CD4+ subsets from Type 1 diabetes patients carried moderately but significantly shorter TCRB CDR3s.

Sequenced material consisted of expressed TCRB transcripts (all of the isolated RNA was reverse transcribed). The study sequenced naive, central memory and regulatory T cell samples to an average of approximately 4 million reads. Generated by immunoSEQ multiplex PCR, the TCRdb table keeps only in-frame clones and is missing some. The table has some 640,000 clones, more than 13% seen once. Germline trimming cut 5 bases from V and 5 bases from J; bases unmatched to any gene: 1. The germline V gene has CDR1 KGHSH and CDR2 LQKENI. CDR3 length: 12 residues. Sorted cells reached over 95% purity in every population.

This receptor was identified in a man between 18 and 29 years old with type 1 diabetes. Sequenced material: naive CD4+ T cells from blood. The V call is TRBV18, the J call TRBJ1-1; 8 bases agree with TRBD1. DNA for the CDR3: TGTGCCAGCTCAAGGGACAGGACTGAAGCTTTCTTT. Protein product: CASSRDRTEAFF. The whole variable domain, filled in from reference TRBV18 and TRBJ1-1, reads NAGVMQNPRHLVRRRGQEARLRCSPMKGHSHVYWYRQLPEEGLKFMVYLQKENIIDESGMPKERFSAEFPKEGPSILRIQQVVRGDSAAYFCASSRDRTEAFFGQGTRLTVV.